The 30 T cell receptor beta chains presented below share a single source sample, sequenced in a study of blood T cell repertoires in COVID-19 (dated by TCRdb to the early 2020s). The receptor library was made with the immunoSEQ multiplex PCR assay. Sourced from immuneACCESS, this table was stored by TCRdb with only in-frame sequences that have V and J called. A share of the clones is absent; for the studies checked, an unresolved V gene accounts for under half, and the remainder has no known explanation. The sample data list over 200,000 clones, and over 80% of these were observed just once. Roughly 2.6% of the sample is taken by the ten largest. Sequences were obtained from peripheral blood. These receptors were taken from a man between 25 and 39 years old with COVID-19, enrolled during active disease.

This clone was observed once. The chain links TRBV29-1 to TRBJ1-2, with a tentative D call TRBD1 (6 bases). Germline CDR1 and CDR2: SQVTM and ANQGSEA. CDR3 length equals 15 residues. Here the CDR3 DNA reads TGCAGTGTCGGGGGGGCAGGTCAATTTCTCTATGGCTACACCTTC. The encoded protein is CSVGGAGQFLYGYTF.

V gene TRBV11-3 combines with J gene TRBJ2-7, with 7 bases fitting TRBD1. The V gene's germline CDR1 is SGHNT and CDR2 YENEEA. Trimming took 5 bases from V and 2 from J; bases not matched to a gene: 6. CDR3 length equals 14 residues. CDR3 sequence (DNA): TGTGCCAGCAGCCCCGGACAGGCCACCTACGAGCAGTACTTC. Its translation: CASSPGQATYEQYF.

The V gene is TRBV28, the J gene TRBJ1-2; D not certain. With 5 bases removed from V and 7 bases from J, the gap between germline ends came to 8 bases. Germline values: CDR1 MDHEN, CDR2 SYDVKM. This CDR3 is built from 11 residues. The CDR3 spells CASSPWSGYTF. The CDR3 DNA sequence: TGTGCCAGCAGTCCTTGGAGTGGCTACACCTTC.

The chain is built from TRBV19 and TRBJ2-7; TRBD2 agrees at 10 bases. The CDR3 has 14 residues. Germline CDR1 and CDR2: LNHDA and SQIVND (reference sequence). Germline trimming cut 6 bases from V and 4 bases from J; bases unmatched to any gene: 6. The CDR3 DNA reads as TGTGCCAGTAGCTTGACTAGCGGGTCATACGAGCAGTACTTC. Amino acid sequence: CASSLTSGSYEQYF.

In nucleotides, the CDR3 is TGTGCCAGCAGCTTAGAGGGGGACAGCCTGGATGGCTACACCTTC. This translates into CASSLEGDSLDGYTF. The chain links TRBV7-2 to TRBJ1-2, with TRBD1 identical over 7 bases. V was pared by 1 base and J by 6 bases, with 8 bases of the junction left unmatched. The CDR3 consists of 15 residues. CDR1 SGHTA and CDR2 FQGNSA come from the germline V gene. Based on the CDR3 plus reference TRBV7-2 and TRBJ1-2, the full variable domain is GAGVSQSPSNKVTEKGKDVELRCDPISGHTALYWYRQSLGQGLEFLIYFQGNSAPDKSGLPSDRFSAERTGGSVSTLTIQRTQQEDSAVYLCASSLEGDSLDGYTFGSGTRLTVV.

This rearrangement joins TRBV27 to TRBJ1-3; D uncertain. Trimming shortened V by 5 bases and J by 3 bases, and 8 bases separated the two germline ends. Germline CDR1 and CDR2: MNHEY and SMNVEV (reference sequence). The CDR3 consists of 13 residues. CDR3 nucleotide sequence: TGTGCCAGCAGTCCCACAGTTGGAAACACCATATATTTT. Its protein product is CASSPTVGNTIYF.

The chain combines TRBV6-5 with TRBJ2-7; a possible D gene is TRBD1 (5 bases). Germline V gene lookup returns CDR1 MNHEY and CDR2 SVGAGI. V shed 8 bases and J shed 0 bases, with 11 bases lying between them. The CDR3 covers 13 residues. CDR3 region: CASRHRSSYEQYF. CDR3 nucleotides: TGTGCCAGCCGGCACAGGAGCTCCTACGAGCAGTACTTC.

J is TRBJ2-1 and V is TRBV27; 8 bases match TRBD2. CDR3 length: 16 residues. The germline V gene encodes CDR1 MNHEY and CDR2 SMNVEV (reference sequence). V shed 3 bases, J shed 3 bases, and the junction held 7 bases outside the gene matches. This CDR3 reads CASSLISGAFYNEQFF. In DNA form, the CDR3 reads TGTGCCAGCAGTTTGATTAGCGGGGCCTTCTACAATGAGCAGTTCTTC.

This chain links TRBV4-3 with TRBJ1-5; 8 positions agree with TRBD1. The germline V gene encodes CDR1 LGHNA and CDR2 YSLEER. Trimming at V came to 0 bases and at J to 4 bases, leaving 5 bases not matched to a gene. This CDR3 is built from 16 residues. The CDR3 region is CASSQDRTGSNQPQHF. DNA for the CDR3: TGCGCCAGCAGCCAAGATCGGACAGGGTCAAATCAGCCCCAGCATTTT.

The chain uses TRBV7-9 and TRBJ2-7, with a tentative D call TRBD1 (5 bases). V gave up 2 bases and J gave up 3 bases, with 14 bases separating them. Germline V CDR1 and CDR2: SEHNR, FQNEAQ (reference sequence). CDR3 length: 15 residues. The CDR3 is CASSLLGANLYEQYF. CDR3 DNA sequence: TGTGCCAGCAGCTTACTAGGGGCGAATCTCTACGAGCAGTACTTC.

The chain links TRBV5-4 to TRBJ1-4; TRBD1 matches at 7 bases. The CDR3 is 14 residues long. Per the germline V gene, CDR1 is SGHNT and CDR2 is YYREEE (reference sequence). V shed 2 bases and J 4 bases; nucleotides not matched to a gene: 2. The CDR3 DNA follows: TGTGCCAGCAGCTTAGGACAGGTTAATGAAAAACTGTTTTTT. Encoded protein: CASSLGQVNEKLFF.

The V gene is TRBV5-1, the J gene TRBJ2-7; D is perhaps TRBD2 (5 bases). The CDR3 totals 15 residues. Trimming cost V 3 bases and J 3 bases, with 16 bases left between them. CDR1 is SGHRS, CDR2 YFSETQ, per germline. The CDR3 sequence is CASSSPGSLYYEQYF. DNA for the CDR3: TGCGCCAGCAGCTCTCCGGGAAGCCTCTACTACGAGCAGTACTTC.

This chain connects TRBV6-5 to TRBJ1-4; D is undetermined. This CDR3 is 13 amino acids long. Germline CDR1 is MNHEY and CDR2 is SVGAGI. The V gene lost 5 bases and the J gene lost 5 bases, with 9 bases spanning the gap. CDR3 residues: CASSLRRNEKLFF. CDR3 nucleotide sequence: TGTGCCAGCAGTCTTCGGCGGAATGAAAAACTGTTTTTT.

This rearrangement joins TRBV27 to TRBJ1-5; TRBD1 matches at 9 bases. This CDR3 spans 18 amino acids. V shed 6 bases, J shed 0 bases, and the junction held 12 bases outside the gene matches. Germline CDR1 and CDR2: MNHEY and SMNVEV (reference sequence). CDR3: CASRRRQGGNDSNQPQHF. The CDR3 DNA is TGTGCCAGCAGGCGCAGACAGGGGGGGAACGATAGCAATCAGCCCCAGCATTTT.

This chain links TRBV28 with TRBJ1-1; D gene unclear. V dropped 0 bases and J dropped 5 bases, with 13 bases sitting between them. CDR3 length: 15 amino acids. Germline V CDR1 and CDR2: MDHEN, SYDVKM. The CDR3 is CASSLWGGGRTEAFF. The CDR3 DNA follows: TGTGCCAGCAGTTTATGGGGAGGTGGGAGGACTGAAGCTTTCTTT.

The V and J genes are TRBV24-1 and TRBJ1-5, with D perhaps TRBD1 (5 bases). This CDR3 is built from 15 residues. Germline V gene sequence: CDR1 KGHDR, CDR2 SFDVKD. The V gene lost 9 bases and the J gene lost 1 base, with 15 bases spanning the gap. The CDR3 DNA sequence: TGTGCCACCCAGGGCCCCGTGGGGAGCAATCAGCCCCAGCATTTT. It codes for CATQGPVGSNQPQHF.

The chain joins TRBV7-2 to TRBJ2-7; D might be TRBD1 (6 bases). The germline CDR1 and CDR2 sequences are SGHTA and FQGNSA. Deletions cut 5 bases from V and 4 bases from J, with 15 bases between. CDR3 length: 14 amino acids. DNA of the CDR3: TGTGCCAGCAGCGTAACGGGACAACCTTACGAGCAGTACTTC. This translates into CASSVTGQPYEQYF.

The gene calls are TRBV5-1 and TRBJ2-5; D remains unclear. The CDR3 is 11 residues long. V lost 5 bases and J 2 bases, leaving 4 bases between the germline ends. Germline lookup yields CDR1 SGHRS and CDR2 YFSETQ. CDR3: CASRAQETQYF. CDR3 bases: TGCGCCAGCAGGGCTCAAGAGACCCAGTACTTC.

V usage is TRBV6-5 and J usage is TRBJ1-4; 10 nucleotides match TRBD1. V gave up 5 bases and J gave up 5 bases; unmatched junction bases: 2. Per the germline V gene, CDR1 is MNHEY and CDR2 is SVGAGI. This CDR3 has 14 residues. In DNA form, the CDR3 reads TGTGCCAGCAGTCCGGGACAGGGGAATGAAAAACTGTTTTTT. Its translation: CASSPGQGNEKLFF.

The rearrangement uses TRBV19 and TRBJ1-2, with D hard to call. V lost 5 bases and J lost 7, with 11 bases in between. This CDR3 has 12 residues. In germline, CDR1 is LNHDA, CDR2 SQIVND (reference sequence). This CDR3 reads CASSSTGGGYTF. The CDR3, as DNA: TGTGCCAGTAGTTCAACTGGAGGTGGCTACACCTTC.

J is TRBJ1-2 and V is TRBV6-5; weak D call: TRBD1 (6 bases). The CDR3 is 15 amino acids. CDR1 is MNHEY, CDR2 SVGAGI, per germline. Between the trimmed V and J ends, which lost 2 bases and 3 bases, there was a span of 13 bases. In DNA form, the CDR3 reads TGTGCCAGCAGTTACGCGTCCTCAGGGGACTATGGCTACACCTTC. Protein sequence: CASSYASSGDYGYTF.

The gene calls are TRBV9 and TRBJ1-2, with no clear D. Germline values: CDR1 SGDLS, CDR2 YYNGEE. This CDR3 has 13 amino acids. Deletions cut 1 base from V and 6 bases from J, with 10 bases between. The CDR3 loop is CASSVTQLDGYTF. CDR3 nucleotide sequence: TGTGCCAGCAGCGTAACACAGCTGGATGGCTACACCTTC.

The chain is built from TRBV6-6 and TRBJ2-2; TRBD1 aligns across 7 bases. Germline trimming cut 6 bases from V and 3 bases from J; bases unmatched to any gene: 7. The CDR3 length is 15 residues. CDR1 is MNHNY, CDR2 SVGAGI, per germline (reference sequence). The CDR3 here is CASSRGQLYTGELFF. The DNA for the CDR3 is TGTGCCAGCAGCCGGGGACAGCTATACACCGGGGAGCTGTTTTTT.

This rearrangement joins TRBV13 to TRBJ2-1; the match to TRBD2 covers 11 bases. The length of the CDR3 is 18 residues. Germline-derived CDR1 and CDR2 are PRHDT and FYEKMQ (reference sequence). J was trimmed by 2 bases and V by 3 bases; bases with no gene match: 9. This CDR3 reads CASSFPTSGTLTYNEQFF. In DNA, the CDR3 is TGTGCCAGCAGCTTCCCGACTAGCGGGACGCTAACCTACAATGAGCAGTTCTTC. Filled out from reference TRBV13 and TRBJ2-1, the complete variable domain reads AAGVIQSPRHLIKEKRETATLKCYPIPRHDTVYWYQQGPGQDPQFLISFYEKMQSDKGSIPDRFSAQQFSDYHSELNMSSLELGDSALYFCASSFPTSGTLTYNEQFFGPGTRLTVL.

This clone has only one observation. The chain is built from TRBV5-4 and TRBJ2-5; 8 bases align to TRBD1. V dropped 7 bases and J dropped 2; count of bases not matched to a gene: 10. This CDR3 is built from 15 residues. Germline loops: CDR1 SGHNT, CDR2 YYREEE (reference sequence). The CDR3: CASGRDRGRQETQYF. The DNA of the CDR3 is TGTGCCAGCGGCCGCGACAGGGGAAGACAAGAGACCCAGTACTTC.

Regarding this clone: The same CDR3 also results from other DNA sequences found in this sample. J is TRBJ2-7 and V is TRBV9; the D gene is possibly TRBD2 (7 bases). Germline CDR1 SGDLS, CDR2 YYNGEE. V lost 0 bases, J lost 4 bases, and 14 bases lay in between. The CDR3 sequence is 15 residues long. CDR3 loop: CASSVAGGGSYEQYF. CDR3 nucleotides: TGTGCCAGCAGCGTAGCTGGGGGGGGCTCTTACGAGCAGTACTTC.

CDR3 coding DNA: TGTGCCAGTAGTATTCAGGGCAGGGGGGAGCTCTACGAGCAGTACTTC. Translated: CASSIQGRGELYEQYF. V and J are TRBV19 and TRBJ2-7; tentatively, D is TRBD1 (7 bases). From germline, CDR1 is LNHDA and CDR2 SQIVND (reference sequence). With 3 bases removed from V and 3 bases from J, the gap between germline ends came to 18 bases. The CDR3 sequence is 16 residues long.

The rearrangement uses TRBV4-3 and TRBJ2-7, with 10 bases that match TRBD2. Per the germline V gene, CDR1 is LGHNA and CDR2 is YSLEER. The CDR3 contains 16 residues. V trimming: 0 bases; J trimming: 2 bases; junction bases outside the gene matches: 4. CDR3 DNA: TGCGCCAGCAGCCAAGATTGGAGCGGGGGGGCCTACGAGCAGTACTTC. Encoded protein: CASSQDWSGGAYEQYF.

V and J are TRBV6-5 and TRBJ2-7; the D gene is possibly TRBD1 (6 bases). This CDR3 is 15 amino acids long. V dropped 6 bases and J dropped 3 bases, with 18 bases sitting between them. Germline CDR1 is MNHEY and CDR2 is SVGAGI. The CDR3 nucleotides are TGTGCCAGCAGCAACGACAGGAGTTATTTCTACGAGCAGTACTTC. Protein sequence: CASSNDRSYFYEQYF.

This chain connects TRBV27 to TRBJ2-4; the match to TRBD2 covers 11 bases. CDR3 length: 16 residues. Looked up from germline, CDR1 is MNHEY and CDR2 is SMNVEV (reference sequence). The ends lost 4 bases at V and 1 base at J; junction bases unmatched: 3. The CDR3 sequence is CASSSRLAGAKNIQYF. CDR3 nucleotide sequence: TGTGCCAGCAGTTCACGACTAGCGGGGGCCAAAAACATTCAGTACTTC.